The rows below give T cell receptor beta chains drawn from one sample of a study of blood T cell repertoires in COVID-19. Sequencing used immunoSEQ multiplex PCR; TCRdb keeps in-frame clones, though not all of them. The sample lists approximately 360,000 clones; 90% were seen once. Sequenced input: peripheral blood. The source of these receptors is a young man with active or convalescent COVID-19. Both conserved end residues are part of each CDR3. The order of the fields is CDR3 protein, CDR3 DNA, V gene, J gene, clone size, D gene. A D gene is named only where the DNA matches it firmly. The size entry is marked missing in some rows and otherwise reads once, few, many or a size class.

cdr3_aa: CASSLSERDSGANVLTF; cdr3_nt: TGTGCCAGCAGTTTGAGTGAAAGAGACTCTGGGGCCAACGTGCTGACTTTC; v_call: TRBV28; j_call: TRBJ2-6; clone_size: -; d_call: -
cdr3_aa: CASSPRTAYGYTF; cdr3_nt: TGTGCCAGCAGTCCCCGGACAGCCTATGGCTACACCTTC; v_call: TRBV28; j_call: TRBJ1-2; clone_size: -; d_call: -
cdr3_aa: CASSFRETQYF; cdr3_nt: TGTGCCAGCAGCTTCCGAGAGACCCAGTACTTC; v_call: TRBV11-2; j_call: TRBJ2-5; clone_size: -; d_call: -
cdr3_aa: CASNPLDGDNSPLHF; cdr3_nt: TGTGCCAGCAACCCGCTCGACGGGGATAATTCACCCCTCCACTTT; v_call: TRBV28; j_call: TRBJ1-6; clone_size: -; d_call: -
cdr3_aa: CASSYQRTTNEKLFF; cdr3_nt: TGTGCCAGCAGTTATCAGCGAACAACTAATGAAAAACTGTTTTTT; v_call: TRBV6-2/TRBV6-3; j_call: TRBJ1-4; clone_size: -; d_call: -
cdr3_aa: CASSKPPGTGNTEAFF; cdr3_nt: TGTGCCAGCAGCAAGCCCCCGGGGACAGGGAACACTGAAGCTTTCTTT; v_call: TRBV7-9; j_call: TRBJ1-1; clone_size: -; d_call: TRBD1
cdr3_aa: CATSAQSNSPLHF; cdr3_nt: TGTGCCACCAGTGCCCAGTCTAATTCACCCCTCCACTTT; v_call: TRBV24-1; j_call: TRBJ1-6; clone_size: -; d_call: -
cdr3_aa: CASSEGLLRATEAFF; cdr3_nt: TGTGCCAGCAGTGAAGGGTTGCTCAGGGCCACTGAAGCTTTCTTT; v_call: TRBV2; j_call: TRBJ1-1; clone_size: few; d_call: -
cdr3_aa: CASSLGLQETQYF; cdr3_nt: TGTGCCAGCAGTTTGGGACTTCAAGAGACCCAGTACTTC; v_call: TRBV28; j_call: TRBJ2-5; clone_size: -; d_call: -
cdr3_aa: CASSPGTDYNEQFF; cdr3_nt: TGTGCCAGCAGCCCTGGGACAGACTACAATGAGCAGTTCTTC; v_call: TRBV27; j_call: TRBJ2-1; clone_size: -; d_call: TRBD1
cdr3_aa: CASSLQGTATYEQYF; cdr3_nt: TGTGCCAGCAGCCTCCAGGGGACAGCAACCTACGAGCAGTACTTC; v_call: TRBV6-5; j_call: TRBJ2-7; clone_size: -; d_call: TRBD1
cdr3_aa: CASSPGQGAILDTQYF; cdr3_nt: TGTGCCAGCTCACCCGGACAGGGGGCGATCTTAGATACGCAGTATTTT; v_call: TRBV18; j_call: TRBJ2-3; clone_size: -; d_call: TRBD1
cdr3_aa: CASSFVSGGTDTQYF; cdr3_nt: TGTGCCAGCAGCTTTGTAAGCGGGGGCACAGATACGCAGTATTTT; v_call: TRBV13; j_call: TRBJ2-3; clone_size: -; d_call: TRBD2
cdr3_aa: CASSALGQLSGEQFF; cdr3_nt: TGTGCCAGCAGCGCGCTGGGACAGCTAAGTGGTGAGCAGTTCTTC; v_call: TRBV27; j_call: TRBJ2-1; clone_size: -; d_call: TRBD1
cdr3_aa: CSLNRDQETQYF; cdr3_nt: TGCAGCCTAAACAGGGACCAAGAGACCCAGTACTTC; v_call: TRBV29-1; j_call: TRBJ2-5; clone_size: -; d_call: -
cdr3_aa: CASSGDRGRFNQPQHF; cdr3_nt: TGTGCCAGTAGTGGCGACAGGGGGCGATTCAATCAGCCCCAGCATTTT; v_call: TRBV19; j_call: TRBJ1-5; clone_size: -; d_call: TRBD1
cdr3_aa: CASSPNTEVEQGYTF; cdr3_nt: TGTGCCAGCAGCCCAAACACCGAAGTCGAACAGGGCTACACCTTC; v_call: TRBV5-4; j_call: TRBJ1-2; clone_size: -; d_call: -
cdr3_aa: CASSPVPDQPQHF; cdr3_nt: TGTGCCAGCAGCCCCGTTCCAGATCAGCCCCAGCATTTT; v_call: TRBV6-5; j_call: TRBJ1-5; clone_size: -; d_call: -
cdr3_aa: CASSVTASYEQYF; cdr3_nt: TGTGCCAGCAGCGTGACAGCGTCCTACGAGCAGTACTTC; v_call: TRBV7-2; j_call: TRBJ2-7; clone_size: -; d_call: -
cdr3_aa: CASRRTEILWGYTF; cdr3_nt: TGTGCCAGTAGACGGACAGAGATCCTCTGGGGCTACACCTTC; v_call: TRBV19; j_call: TRBJ1-2; clone_size: -; d_call: -
cdr3_aa: CASSPDGIYEQYF; cdr3_nt: TGTGCCAGCAGCCCGGACGGGATCTACGAGCAGTACTTC; v_call: TRBV11-2; j_call: TRBJ2-7; clone_size: -; d_call: -
cdr3_aa: CASRAGGSQPQHF; cdr3_nt: TGTGCCAGCAGAGCCGGAGGGAGTCAGCCCCAGCATTTT; v_call: TRBV27; j_call: TRBJ1-5; clone_size: once; d_call: -
cdr3_aa: CASSSGTGNTEAFF; cdr3_nt: TGTGCCAGTAGTTCTGGGACAGGGAACACTGAAGCTTTCTTT; v_call: TRBV19; j_call: TRBJ1-1; clone_size: -; d_call: TRBD1
cdr3_aa: CASSYQGLNTEAFF; cdr3_nt: TGTGCCAGCAGTTACCAGGGCTTGAACACTGAAGCTTTCTTT; v_call: TRBV6-5; j_call: TRBJ1-1; clone_size: -; d_call: -
cdr3_aa: CASSYEHPEQYF; cdr3_nt: TGTGCCAGCAGTTACGAACACCCCGAGCAGTACTTC; v_call: TRBV6-2/TRBV6-3; j_call: TRBJ2-7; clone_size: once; d_call: -
cdr3_aa: CASSLNGRYNEQFF; cdr3_nt: TGTGCCAGCAGCTTAAACGGGAGGTACAATGAGCAGTTCTTC; v_call: TRBV11-1; j_call: TRBJ2-1; clone_size: once; d_call: TRBD2
cdr3_aa: CASSLVGNFGNEKLFF; cdr3_nt: TGTGCCAGCAGCTTAGTAGGCAACTTCGGGAATGAAAAACTGTTTTTT; v_call: TRBV11-2; j_call: TRBJ1-4; clone_size: -; d_call: -
cdr3_aa: CASSLGSLKLFF; cdr3_nt: TGTGCCAGCAGCTTGGGCAGTTTAAAACTGTTTTTT; v_call: TRBV5-6; j_call: TRBJ1-4; clone_size: -; d_call: -
cdr3_aa: CASTTQGEAKNIQYF; cdr3_nt: TGTGCCAGTACCACACAGGGGGAGGCCAAAAACATTCAGTACTTC; v_call: TRBV19; j_call: TRBJ2-4; clone_size: -; d_call: TRBD1
cdr3_aa: CSVEGLAGYNEQFF; cdr3_nt: TGCAGCGTTGAAGGACTAGCGGGGTACAATGAGCAGTTCTTC; v_call: TRBV29-1; j_call: TRBJ2-1; clone_size: -; d_call: TRBD2
cdr3_aa: CAISDGGDWGYTF; cdr3_nt: TGTGCCATCAGTGATGGGGGGGATTGGGGCTACACCTTC; v_call: TRBV10-3; j_call: TRBJ1-2; clone_size: -; d_call: -
cdr3_aa: CASSYTGPEAFF; cdr3_nt: TGTGCCAGCAGCTATACAGGCCCTGAAGCTTTCTTT; v_call: TRBV5-8; j_call: TRBJ1-1; clone_size: -; d_call: -
cdr3_aa: CASSRTGVEQPQHF; cdr3_nt: TGTGCCAGCAGCCGGACAGGGGTAGAGCAGCCCCAGCATTTT; v_call: TRBV7-9; j_call: TRBJ1-5; clone_size: -; d_call: TRBD1
cdr3_aa: CASSRDLGLPKNIQYF; cdr3_nt: TGTGCCAGCAGCAGGGACTTGGGGCTACCCAAAAACATTCAGTACTTC; v_call: TRBV6-2/TRBV6-3; j_call: TRBJ2-4; clone_size: -; d_call: -
cdr3_aa: CAIRARLGWENEQFF; cdr3_nt: TGTGCCATCAGAGCCAGACTAGGGTGGGAAAATGAGCAGTTCTTC; v_call: TRBV10-3; j_call: TRBJ2-1; clone_size: once; d_call: -
cdr3_aa: CASNIGGNQPQHF; cdr3_nt: TGTGCCAGCAATATCGGAGGCAATCAGCCCCAGCATTTT; v_call: TRBV12-3/TRBV12-4; j_call: TRBJ1-5; clone_size: -; d_call: -
cdr3_aa: CASSHGDRGPGELFF; cdr3_nt: TGTGCCAGCAGCCATGGGGACAGGGGCCCCGGGGAGCTGTTTTTT; v_call: TRBV3-1/TRBV3-2; j_call: TRBJ2-2; clone_size: -; d_call: TRBD1
cdr3_aa: CASSDAGTTEAFF; cdr3_nt: TGTGCCAGCAGCGACGCGGGAACCACTGAAGCTTTCTTT; v_call: TRBV5-5; j_call: TRBJ1-1; clone_size: -; d_call: -
cdr3_aa: CASSLGSGQGELFF; cdr3_nt: TGTGCCAGCAGCTTAGGATCCGGACAGGGCGAGCTGTTTTTT; v_call: TRBV7-7; j_call: TRBJ2-2; clone_size: -; d_call: TRBD1
cdr3_aa: CASSISRSYEQYF; cdr3_nt: TGTGCCAGTAGTATCTCCAGATCCTACGAGCAGTACTTC; v_call: TRBV19; j_call: TRBJ2-7; clone_size: -; d_call: -
cdr3_aa: CASSWGRGMNTEAFF; cdr3_nt: TGTGCCAGCAGTTGGGGCCGTGGGATGAACACTGAAGCTTTCTTT; v_call: TRBV6-5; j_call: TRBJ1-1; clone_size: -; d_call: -
cdr3_aa: CASRRLQGNPLHF; cdr3_nt: TGTGCCAGCAGGAGACTACAGGGTAATCCCCTCCACTTT; v_call: TRBV28; j_call: TRBJ1-6; clone_size: few; d_call: -
cdr3_aa: CASSTDGGVKQYF; cdr3_nt: TGTGCCAGCAGCACCGACGGGGGGGTGAAGCAGTACTTC; v_call: TRBV6-5; j_call: TRBJ2-7; clone_size: -; d_call: TRBD2
cdr3_aa: CASSPGLAGAFFPETQYF; cdr3_nt: TGTGCCAGCAGCCCCGGACTAGCGGGAGCATTTTTTCCCGAGACCCAGTACTTC; v_call: TRBV11-3; j_call: TRBJ2-5; clone_size: -; d_call: TRBD2
cdr3_aa: CASSPSGRPGNEKLFF; cdr3_nt: TGTGCCAGCAGCCCCTCTGGGCGTCCTGGTAATGAAAAACTGTTTTTT; v_call: TRBV5-4; j_call: TRBJ1-4; clone_size: once; d_call: -
cdr3_aa: CASSTGGSSPLSYEQYF; cdr3_nt: TGCGCCAGCAGCACCGGAGGTTCGTCCCCCCTCTCCTACGAGCAGTACTTC; v_call: TRBV5-1; j_call: TRBJ2-7; clone_size: once; d_call: -
cdr3_aa: CASSVGQGGSAFF; cdr3_nt: TGTGCCAGCAGCGTTGGACAGGGAGGTTCGGCTTTCTTT; v_call: TRBV9; j_call: TRBJ1-1; clone_size: -; d_call: TRBD1
cdr3_aa: CASSGTVNTEAFF; cdr3_nt: TGTGCCAGCAGCGGGACAGTGAACACTGAAGCTTTCTTT; v_call: TRBV28; j_call: TRBJ1-1; clone_size: many; d_call: TRBD1
cdr3_aa: CAISALQGNQPQHF; cdr3_nt: TGTGCCATCAGTGCCCTACAGGGGAATCAGCCCCAGCATTTT; v_call: TRBV10-3; j_call: TRBJ1-5; clone_size: -; d_call: TRBD1
cdr3_aa: CASSSSRVDYNEQFF; cdr3_nt: TGTGCCAGCTCCTCCTCTCGGGTGGACTACAATGAGCAGTTCTTC; v_call: TRBV18; j_call: TRBJ2-1; clone_size: -; d_call: -
cdr3_aa: CASSRGQGATNEKLFF; cdr3_nt: TGTGCCAGCTCACGAGGACAGGGGGCAACTAATGAAAAACTGTTTTTT; v_call: TRBV18; j_call: TRBJ1-4; clone_size: once; d_call: TRBD1
cdr3_aa: CASSETSGGFNEQFF; cdr3_nt: TGTGCCAGCAGTGAGACTAGCGGCGGCTTCAATGAGCAGTTCTTC; v_call: TRBV6-4; j_call: TRBJ2-1; clone_size: few; d_call: TRBD2
cdr3_aa: CASAGTKSNQPQHF; cdr3_nt: TGTGCCAGCGCCGGGACAAAAAGCAATCAGCCCCAGCATTTT; v_call: TRBV10-3; j_call: TRBJ1-5; clone_size: -; d_call: -
cdr3_aa: CASSLGTGDESVNEKLFF; cdr3_nt: TGTGCCAGCTCACTCGGGACAGGGGATGAGTCAGTGAATGAAAAACTGTTTTTT; v_call: TRBV18; j_call: TRBJ1-4; clone_size: -; d_call: TRBD1
cdr3_aa: CASTESHTEAFF; cdr3_nt: TGTGCCAGCACCGAGTCCCACACTGAAGCTTTCTTT; v_call: TRBV6-5; j_call: TRBJ1-1; clone_size: -; d_call: -